The 12 T cell receptor beta chains below were found in one sample sequenced in a study of vaccination effects on CD4 cells after COVID-19. This table comes from immunoSEQ multiplex PCR, and its TCRdb copy is limited to in-frame clones, with some not included. Of over 45,000 clones in the sample, roughly 80% are singletons; the top ten hold roughly 3%. For these TCRs, the target antigens are not known. Between days 10 and 11 of culture, CD4+ T cells were separated out. The material was CD4+ T cells from PBMCs cultured without peptide, obtained before COVID-19 vaccination. Receptor source: a human donor who received a COVID-19 vaccine.

The CDR3 DNA is TGTGCCACCAGTGATTTGCGGGGCGGCGCCGGGGAGCTGTTTTTT. Its protein is CATSDLRGGAGELFF. The genes are TRBV24-1 and TRBJ2-2; possibly TRBD1 or TRBD2 for D (5 bases each). The V and J ends lost 0 bases and 6 bases respectively, with 10 bases between them. Germline-derived CDR1 and CDR2 are KGHDR and SFDVKD. CDR3 length equals 15 residues.

CDR3 loop: CASSIDRADTQYF. CDR3 DNA sequence: TGTGCCAGCTCTATCGACAGGGCAGATACGCAGTATTTT. The rearrangement links TRBV18 to TRBJ2-3, with 7 bases identical to TRBD1. The length of the CDR3 is 13 residues. Germline V gene data show CDR1 as KGHSH and CDR2 as LQKENI. V was clipped by 6 bases and J by 4 bases; unmatched bases: 4.

This sequence joins TRBV5-1 and TRBJ1-2; 8 bases agree with TRBD1. V gave up 2 bases and J gave up 4 bases; unmatched junction bases: 7. CDR1 is SGHRS and CDR2 is YFSETQ in the germline V gene. This CDR3 comprises 15 residues. CDR3 protein: CASSFQGAQSYGYTF. CDR3 DNA sequence: TGCGCCAGCAGCTTCCAGGGGGCGCAGAGCTATGGCTACACCTTC.

The chain joins TRBV19 to TRBJ1-5, with TRBD1 as a possible D gene (5 bases). The length of the CDR3 is 14 residues. Trimming left V 0 bases short and J 9 bases short, with 12 bases between. In germline, CDR1 is LNHDA, CDR2 SQIVND (reference sequence). The CDR3 reads CASSIDRQYRPQHF. Written as DNA, the CDR3 is TGTGCCAGTAGTATAGATAGACAGTATCGGCCCCAGCATTTT.

This clone was picked up a small number of times. In DNA form, the CDR3 reads TGCAGCGTTGAAGAAGAGTATAATTCACCCCTCCACTTT. Its translation: CSVEEEYNSPLHF. The chain recombines TRBV29-1 with TRBJ1-6; D gene uncertain. CDR1 SQVTM and CDR2 ANQGSEA come from the germline V gene. CDR3 length: 13 amino acids. Deletions cut 0 bases from V and 4 bases from J, with 4 bases between. Full variable domain (missing parts from reference TRBV29-1 and TRBJ1-6): SAVISQKPSRDICQRGTSLTIQCQVDSQVTMMFWYRQQPGQSLTLIATANQGSEATYESGFVIDKFPISRPNLTFSTLTVSNMSPEDSSIYLCSVEEEYNSPLHFGNGTRLTVT.

The chain employs TRBV12-3 or TRBV12-4 and TRBJ2-1, with D unclear. The CDR3 contains 13 residues. V was pared by 5 bases and J by 2 bases, with 7 bases between. The CDR3 region is CASSVGTYNEQFF. The CDR3, as DNA: TGTGCCAGCAGTGTGGGGACCTACAATGAGCAGTTCTTC.

The CDR3 DNA reads as TGTGCCAGCAGTTTTCGACAGAAGAATCAGCCCCAGCATTTT. This sequence encodes CASSFRQKNQPQHF. V and J are TRBV28 and TRBJ1-5; the D gene is possibly TRBD1 (5 bases). This CDR3 is 14 amino acids long. With 3 bases removed from V and 4 bases from J, the gap between germline ends came to 10 bases. Germline CDR1 MDHEN, CDR2 SYDVKM.

The CDR3 DNA follows: TGTGCCAGCTCACCCACTCGGACAGGGGGCTCCTATAATTCACCCCTCCACTTT. Translated, it gives CASSPTRTGGSYNSPLHF. This sequence joins TRBV18 and TRBJ1-6, with 10 bases lining up with TRBD1. The germline V gene encodes CDR1 KGHSH and CDR2 LQKENI. The CDR3 contains 18 residues. The V and J ends lost 3 bases and 0 bases, in that order; junction bases with no gene match: 5.

The chain employs TRBV4-1 and TRBJ1-5, with TRBD1 as a possible D gene (5 bases). Germline assignment: CDR1 MGHRA and CDR2 YSYEKL. V was clipped by 0 bases and J by 7 bases, with 7 bases between them. The CDR3 length is 13 residues. CDR3 bases: TGCGCCAGCAGCCAAGACAGGGACCAGCCCCAGCATTTT. It yields the protein CASSQDRDQPQHF.

The J gene is TRBJ2-1, the V gene TRBV5-6; 9 bases line up with TRBD1. The CDR3 totals 15 residues. V lost 3 bases and J lost 1; bases outside the gene matches: 2. Per the germline V gene, CDR1 is SGHDT and CDR2 is YYEEEE. The CDR3 is CASSWGQGSYNEQFF. The DNA of the CDR3 is TGTGCCAGCAGCTGGGGACAGGGTTCCTACAATGAGCAGTTCTTC. The variable domain in full, with the rest retrieved from reference TRBV5-6 and TRBJ2-1, is DAGVTQSPTHLIKTRGQQVTLRCSPKSGHDTVSWYQQALGQGPQFIFQYYEEEERQRGNFPDRFSGHQFPNYSSELNVNALLLGDSALYLCASSWGQGSYNEQFFGPGTRLTVL.

This clone was recorded once. V gene TRBV4-3 combines with J gene TRBJ1-3; 7 positions match TRBD1. Germline-derived CDR1 and CDR2 are LGHNA and YSLEER. CDR3 length: 17 amino acids. V lost 3 bases to trimming and J lost 4 bases; unmatched junction nucleotides: 12. CDR3 amino acids: CASSQKLTGMWGNTIYF. The CDR3, as DNA: TGCGCCAGCAGCCAGAAATTGACAGGGATGTGGGGAAACACCATATATTTT.

The chain carries TRBV5-1 and TRBJ2-2; the D is unclear. The CDR3 loop spans 15 amino acids. Trimming took off 0 bases at V and 2 bases at J, with 8 bases between the two ends. Germline loops: CDR1 SGHRS, CDR2 YFSETQ. CDR3 in DNA: TGCGCCAGCAGCTTGGCTAGTTTAAACACCGGGGAGCTGTTTTTT. This translates into CASSLASLNTGELFF.